This entry is about one TCR beta chain. This clone's antigen is unknown. This entry is derived from a study of cytomegalovirus exposure and HLA in healthy donors (dated by TCRdb to about 2017). As for the study more broadly: According to an earlier analysis of a few hundred of the donors, 150 million to 200 million T cells yielded roughly 110 million unique TCR beta sequences and 276 Gb of sequence data. Besides the first cohort of hundreds of subjects, a separate validation cohort made up of 120 different subjects was used. The aim of the study was to test whether cataloging public T cell receptors could identify signatures of past pathogen exposure. The later analysis used no new phenotypic data to find candidate immune exposures, relying instead on TCR beta sequences and their occurrence across donors. Among the roughly 400 genotyped donors, more than 70% belonged to the genetic ancestry cluster associated with self-reported Caucasian donors. To predict cytomegalovirus infection status, the study combined high-throughput TCR immunosequencing, statistical association of individual TCRs with disease status, and machine learning. A handful of DR-DQ haplotypes were handled as single units for association and clustering because linkage in the cohort was strong. In a later genetic analysis, genome-wide SNP genotypes for about three fifths of the 666 donors were used, and that subset was treated as a discovery cohort. The T cell repertoires of around 670 subjects were profiled by immunosequencing and related to cytomegalovirus serostatus. Donor age, sex, ethnicity and CMV serostatus were collected together with the repertoire data. In an earlier analysis of a few hundred of the donors, high-throughput TCR beta sequencing was used to judge whether each TCR beta V gene segment behaved as functional or pseudogenic. HLA typing covered class I and class II loci at four-digit resolution. Typing coverage varied by locus: about 620-630 donors for A, B, C, DRB1 and DQB1; approximately 560 for DQA1; more than 600 for DPA1; fewer than 480 for DPB1. All discovery cohort repertoires had been generated on a single sequencing platform. Across approximately 400 genotyped donors of the cohort, an average of roughly 250,000 unique TCR beta nucleotide sequences per donor were sequenced, and 15% to 20% of those sequences were non-productive. An early release that covered about 600 HLA-typed donors contained 300 to 350 gigabases of sequencing data and tens of millions of unique TCR sequences. In a later analysis, previously published TCR beta repertoires from 500 to 750 donors were re-analyzed and high-resolution HLA genotyping was added so that TCR occurrence patterns could be studied. Study-level results and caveats: The 87-base-pair reads could not distinguish some IMGT-functional V segments, including TRBV6-2 and TRBV6-3, so those segments were excluded. In the study, around 160 TCR beta chains were listed as associated with cytomegalovirus. According to the authors, the approach could potentially be generalized to other disease states and immunological phenotypes. The sequencing pipeline was judged likely to have produced a cluster of highly shared sequence variants as a technical artifact. In a later analysis, the rate of TCR association differed among HLA loci, with DRB1 alleles having the most associated TCRs and HLA-C alleles having the fewest. The classifier was reported to diagnose cytomegalovirus status with high specificity and sensitivity in both the original cohort and the validation cohort. A further reported finding was that TCR beta sequences accurately predicted the HLA-A and HLA-B alleles for most subjects in the first cohort. According to a later genetic analysis, donors in an Asian-associated ancestry cluster had fewer N-insertions in productive TCRs than the roughly 700-donor mean. An association between a missense DCLRE1C variant and V-gene and J-gene trimming of TCR beta chains was found in a later genetic analysis and replicated in an independent cohort. A later analysis found that HLA-associated TCR beta chains were more clonally expanded and had lower generation probabilities than equally common non-associated chains. The earlier analysis of 587 of the donors excluded 15 to 20 rarely observed V segments, including chromosome 9 orphons, because counts were too low. The only immune exposure information available for the cohort was CMV serostatus. In an earlier analysis of 587 of the donors, most TCR beta V segments appeared in productive rearrangements about 87% or about 30% of the time, broadly matching IMGT annotations. In this cohort, only TCR beta chains were sequenced, and detectable features were limited by the absence of alpha or paired-chain data. At a false discovery rate of 0.05, a later analysis linked 16,951 TCR beta sequences to specific HLA alleles. While some public TCRs were present in many individuals, most TCR sequences turned up only very rarely across donors. According to a later analysis, most CMV-associated TCR beta chains appeared to be HLA-restricted, and the HLA associations seemed to be driven largely by CMV exposure. According to a later analysis, parvovirus B19, influenza, CMV and Epstein-Barr virus appeared linked to several top co-occurrence clusters. Presence/absence analyses assumed roughly uniform sequencing depth across donors, an assumption that may not hold. Correlated functional status among segregating V segments might reflect linkage disequilibrium, but an unknown experimental factor could not be ruled out. Because some donors lacked HLA typing at each locus, the association tests relied only on the typed subset. Strong co-occurrence of HLA alleles, especially DR and DQ, made assigning TCR associations to individual alleles difficult. In vitro tests confirmed that a few of the cytomegalovirus-associated TCR beta chains recognize cytomegalovirus antigens.

CDR1 is given as LGHNA and CDR2 as YSLEER, both from the germline V gene. Counted from cysteine to phenylalanine, this CDR3 has 14 amino acids. The read is trimmed to its CDR3 DNA, 42 bases read in frame from base 1. V trim: 4 bases; J trim: 2 bases; unmatched bases: 3. Libraries were constructed by the immunoSEQ multiplex PCR assay. For the multiplex PCR, a mixture combining 60 forward primers for TCR Vbeta segments and 13 reverse primers for TCR Jbeta segments was used. The CDR3 region of rearranged TCR beta genes was amplified from genomic DNA with a multiplex PCR assay. On the Illumina HiSeq System, the amplified TCR beta libraries were sequenced as 87-base-pair reads. Concerning the study's data processing: A later analysis tallied around 80 million unique TCR beta chains across the 660 or so repertoires, and around 10 million of those chains were shared by two or more donors. A nearest-neighbor algorithm error-corrected the raw reads and collapsed the reads into unique sequences, merging closely related sequences to remove PCR and sequencing errors. To assign V, D and J gene segments, CDR3 sequences were aligned to IMGT reference sequences. For a sequence to be retained, a match of at least six nucleotides was required to both a V gene segment and a J gene segment. A rearrangement was called productive if the CDR3 had no stop codons and remained in frame with V and J, and every other rearrangement was called non-productive. CDR3 was defined by IMGT convention, running from the second conserved V-encoded cysteine to the conserved J-encoded phenylalanine. The earlier analysis of around 640 of the donors excluded sequences that lacked an unambiguous match to a single V gene segment. An earlier analysis of around 600 of the donors classified V segments as functional when productive rearrangements were above 56.7% and as segregating when the standard deviation between donors was above 5%. To diagnose cytomegalovirus status from the catalog of TCR beta chain sequences, a statistical classification framework was built. A later analysis assigned V and J genes by comparing TCR nucleotide sequences with IMGT/GENE-DB human TR gene sequences. A later analysis assigned CDR3 sequences and most-parsimonious VDJ recombination scenarios with the TCRdist pipeline. In a later analysis, each TCR beta chain was defined by its CDR3 amino acid sequence together with its V-gene family, and reads without a unique V-gene family were excluded. To address suspected cross-contamination and a sequencing artifact, a later analysis removed 550 to 750 highly shared, low-generation-probability nucleotide sequences. In a later analysis, a clonal expansion index was calculated for each public chain from normalized within-repertoire ranks of inferred template counts. In a later analysis, generation probabilities were computed with a VDJ recombination model fitted to out-of-frame rearrangements, and the resulting probabilities were checked against IGoR. In a later analysis, TCR-TCR, TCR-HLA and TCR-CMV co-occurrence was scored with hypergeometric tests, and a repertoire-size bias correction was applied to TCR pairs. In a later analysis, false discovery rates were estimated by permuting HLA or CMV assignments 20 times. In a later analysis, co-occurring TCRs were grouped with DBSCAN, and TCRdist sequence similarity was added when clustering was performed within HLA-allele-positive subsets. For co-occurrence clustering, repertoires with fewer than 30,000 or more than 120,000 public chains were excluded, along with roughly 5 repertoires with anomalous nucleotide sharing. As stored in TCRdb, this immuneACCESS dataset retains in-frame rearrangements with V and J assigned. A fraction of the clones does not appear; measured against another copy, unresolved V genes explain less than half of the discrepancy, and the remainder lacks a known reason. V and J calls and clone size are given by that table; D and trimming were obtained from the DNA. In this sample's table one finds tens of thousands of clones. The ten largest clones add up to under 4.5% of the sample.

The cohort was made up of roughly 670 healthy bone marrow donors. All cohort members were sampled while nominally healthy, although unrecorded immune exposures were likely present. The donor was CMV seronegative and was included in the group of a few hundred seronegative cohort members. Every donor gave a peripheral blood sample, and the peripheral blood mononuclear cells from that sample were used for TCR beta sequencing. Genomic DNA extraction from the blood cell samples was performed with the Qiagen DNeasy Blood Extraction Kit. Sequenced input: PBMCs. Recombination connected TRBV4-3 to TRBJ1-1; the central 8 bases match TRBD1. This clonotype was obtained from a man aged 40-49 years in good health and CMV-seronegative. CDR3 region: CASSPQGANTEAFF. The sequence in DNA is TGCGCCAGCAGCCCCCAGGGGGCTAACACTGAAGCTTTCTTT.